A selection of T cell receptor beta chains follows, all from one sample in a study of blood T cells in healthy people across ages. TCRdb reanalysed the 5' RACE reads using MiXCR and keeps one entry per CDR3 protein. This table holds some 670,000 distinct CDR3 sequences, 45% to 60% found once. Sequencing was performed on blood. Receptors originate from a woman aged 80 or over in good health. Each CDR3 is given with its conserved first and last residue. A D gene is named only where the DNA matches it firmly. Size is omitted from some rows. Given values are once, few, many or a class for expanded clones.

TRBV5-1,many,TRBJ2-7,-,CASSLASGSSSYEQYF,TGCGCCAGCAGCTTGGCCTCAGGGTCCTCATCCTACGAGCAGTACTTC
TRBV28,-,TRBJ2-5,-,CASSHTVAETQYF,TGTGCCAGCAGTCACACAGTGGCGGAGACCCAGTACTTC
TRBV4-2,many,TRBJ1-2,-,CASSQGEAIRVNYGYTF,TGTGCCAGCAGCCAGGGGGAGGCGATCAGGGTAAACTATGGCTACACCTTC
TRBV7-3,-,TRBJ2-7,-,CASSLTPASSYEQYF,TGTGCCAGCAGCTTAACGCCGGCTAGCTCCTACGAGCAGTACTTC
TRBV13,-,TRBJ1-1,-,CASRKGTVEAFF,TGTGCCAGCAGAAAAGGAACCGTCGAGGCTTTCTTT
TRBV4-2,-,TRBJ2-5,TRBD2,CASSPSGGWETQYF,TGTGCCAGCAGCCCCAGCGGGGGGTGGGAGACCCAGTACTTC
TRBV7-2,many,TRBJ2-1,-,CASSPTGDSYNEQFF,TGTGCCAGCAGCCCCACGGGGGACTCCTACAATGAGCAGTTCTTC
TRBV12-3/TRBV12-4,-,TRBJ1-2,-,CASLGAGSNYGYTF,TGTGCCAGTCTAGGGGCAGGGTCTAACTATGGCTACACCTTC
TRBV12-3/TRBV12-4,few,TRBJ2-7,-,CASSVGAGRFLQQYF,TGTGCCAGCAGTGTTGGGGCGGGCAGATTCTTACAGCAGTACTTC
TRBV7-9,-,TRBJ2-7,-,CASKDSETSYEQYF,TGTGCCAGCAAGGATAGCGAGACATCCTACGAGCAGTACTTC
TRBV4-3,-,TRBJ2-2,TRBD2,CASSQKGGGGHTGELFF,TGCGCCAGCAGCCAAAAAGGCGGGGGGGGCCACACCGGGGAGCTGTTTTTT
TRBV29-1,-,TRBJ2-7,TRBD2,CSVLSGTSGEQYF,TGCAGCGTACTATCCGGGACTAGCGGAGAGCAGTACTTC
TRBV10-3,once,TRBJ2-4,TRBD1,CAISEPDRDGNIQYF,TGTGCCATCAGTGAACCGGACAGGGATGGAAACATTCAGTACTTC
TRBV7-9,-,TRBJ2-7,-,CASSLEADTYEQYF,TGTGCCAGCAGCTTAGAGGCAGACACCTACGAGCAGTACTTC
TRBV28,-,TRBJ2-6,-,CASSTTAGANVLTF,TGTGCCAGCAGCACGACAGCTGGGGCCAACGTCCTGACTTTC
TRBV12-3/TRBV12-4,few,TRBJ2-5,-,CASSEVAVWETQYF,TGTGCCAGCAGTGAAGTAGCTGTCTGGGAGACCCAGTACTTC
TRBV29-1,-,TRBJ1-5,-,CSAGGVGPNQPQHF,TGCAGCGCGGGGGGTGTAGGGCCAAATCAGCCCCAGCATTTT
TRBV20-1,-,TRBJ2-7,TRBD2,CSARDGRKTSGRSYEQYF,TGCAGTGCTAGGGACGGGAGGAAGACTAGCGGGAGGTCCTACGAGCAGTACTTC
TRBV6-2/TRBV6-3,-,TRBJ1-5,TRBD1,CANSSHGQGFNQPQHF,TGTGCCAACAGTTCGCACGGACAGGGGTTCAATCAGCCCCAGCATTTT
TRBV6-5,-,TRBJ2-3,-,CASRRQGAQYF,TGTGCCAGCCGCCGCCAGGGAGCGCAGTATTTT
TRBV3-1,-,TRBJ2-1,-,CASSQVGGGLYNEQFF,TGTGCCAGCAGCCAAGTTGGGGGGGGCCTATACAATGAGCAGTTCTTC
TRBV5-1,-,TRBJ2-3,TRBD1,CASSSRTGTRTDTRYF,TGCGCCAGCAGCTCCCGGACAGGGACCCGCACAGATACGCGGTATTTT
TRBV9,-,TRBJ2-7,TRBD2,CASSHSLQTSGSHEQYF,TGTGCCAGCAGCCATTCCCTTCAGACTAGCGGGAGCCACGAGCAGTACTTC
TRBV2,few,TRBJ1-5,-,CATGDGNQPQHF,TGTGCCACCGGGGACGGCAATCAGCCCCAGCATTTT
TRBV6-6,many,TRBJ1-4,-,CASRGGTGEKLFF,TGTGCCAGCAGGGGGGGGACCGGTGAAAAACTGTTTTTT
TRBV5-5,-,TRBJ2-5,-,CASSLVRRQETQYF,TGTGCCAGCAGCTTGGTACGGAGACAAGAGACCCAGTACTTC
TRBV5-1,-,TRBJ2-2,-,CASEKLGNTGELFF,TGCGCCAGCGAAAAGCTAGGGAACACCGGGGAGCTGTTTTTT
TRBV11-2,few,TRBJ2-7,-,CASSSRDQFPYEQYF,TGTGCCAGCAGCAGCAGGGACCAATTCCCCTACGAGCAGTACTTC
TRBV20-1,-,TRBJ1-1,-,CSASTPGMGTEAFF,TGCAGTGCTAGTACCCCAGGGATGGGGACTGAAGCTTTCTTT
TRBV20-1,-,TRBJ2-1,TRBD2,CSARGLAGDFNEQFF,TGCAGTGCTAGAGGTCTAGCGGGGGACTTCAATGAGCAGTTCTTC
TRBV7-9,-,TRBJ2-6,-,CASSLGGRGPGANVLTF,TGTGCCAGCAGCTTAGGGGGCAGGGGTCCCGGGGCCAACGTCCTGACTTTC
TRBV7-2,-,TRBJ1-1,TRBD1,CASSYPGGNTEAFF,TGTGCCAGCAGCTACCCAGGGGGGAACACTGAAGCTTTCTTT
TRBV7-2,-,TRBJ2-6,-,CASSLLPSGANVLTF,TGTGCCAGCAGCTTATTGCCCTCTGGGGCCAACGTCCTGACTTTC
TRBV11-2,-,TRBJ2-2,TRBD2,CASSLHRGRVTGELFF,TGTGCCAGCAGCTTACACCGCGGGAGGGTCACCGGGGAGCTGTTTTTT
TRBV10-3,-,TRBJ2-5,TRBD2,CAISSTSGSGNEQYF,TGTGCCATCAGCTCCACTAGCGGGTCGGGCAATGAGCAGTACTTC
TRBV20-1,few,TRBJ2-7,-,CSASSGTISYEQYF,TGCAGTGCTAGTTCAGGAACTATCTCCTACGAGCAGTACTTC
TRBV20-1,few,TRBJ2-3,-,CSARDLAKADTQYF,TGCAGTGCTAGAGATCTGGCCAAAGCAGATACGCAGTATTTT
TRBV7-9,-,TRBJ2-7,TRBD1,CASSFYPTGKGAEQYF,TGTGCCAGCAGCTTCTATCCGACAGGGAAAGGTGCCGAGCAGTACTTC
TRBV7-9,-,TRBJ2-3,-,CASSLGGSLMRYAYF,TGTGCCAGCAGCTTAGGCGGTTCCTTGATGAGATACGCGTATTTT
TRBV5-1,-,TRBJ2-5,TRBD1,CASSPLTGNGETQYF,TGCGCCAGCAGCCCACTGACAGGGAACGGAGAGACCCAGTACTTC
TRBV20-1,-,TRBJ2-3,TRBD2,CSARDLGGADTQYF,TGCAGTGCTAGAGATTTGGGGGGGGCAGATACGCAGTATTTT
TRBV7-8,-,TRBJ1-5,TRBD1,CTSSLVTGVLIQPQHF,TGTACCAGCAGCTTAGTGACAGGGGTCCTTATTCAGCCCCAGCATTTT
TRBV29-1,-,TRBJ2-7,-,CSVGGHSLSYEQYF,TGCAGCGTAGGGGGACATTCTCTTTCCTACGAGCAGTACTTC
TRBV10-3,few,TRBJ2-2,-,CAISPERPNTGELFF,TGTGCCATCAGTCCCGAACGACCGAACACCGGGGAGCTGTTTTTT
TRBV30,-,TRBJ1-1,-,CAGSVNTEAFF,TGTGCCGGGAGTGTGAACACTGAAGCTTTCTTT
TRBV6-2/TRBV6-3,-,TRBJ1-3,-,CASRSGTDGNTIYF,TGTGCCAGCAGGTCCGGGACGGATGGAAACACCATATATTTT
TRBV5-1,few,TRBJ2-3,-,CASSLESGDTQYF,TGCGCCAGCAGCTTGGAATCAGGAGATACGCAGTATTTT
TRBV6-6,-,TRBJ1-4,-,CASKAGATNEKLFF,TGTGCCAGCAAAGCGGGTGCAACTAATGAAAAACTGTTTTTT
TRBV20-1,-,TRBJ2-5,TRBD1,CSAPDRGFGETQYF,TGCAGTGCCCCCGACAGGGGGTTTGGAGAGACCCAGTACTTC
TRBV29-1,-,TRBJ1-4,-,CSVWTLGDEKLFF,TGCAGCGTGTGGACGCTCGGTGATGAAAAACTGTTTTTT
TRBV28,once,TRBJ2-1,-,CASRPLDTGYNEQFF,TGTGCCAGCAGACCTTTGGATACGGGCTACAATGAGCAGTTCTTC
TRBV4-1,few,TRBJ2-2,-,CASSPSGGGNTGELFF,TGCGCCAGCAGCCCCTCTGGCGGGGGCAACACCGGGGAGCTGTTTTTT
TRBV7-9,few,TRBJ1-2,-,CASSPGGSTF,TGTGCCAGCAGCCCAGGAGGCAGCACCTTC
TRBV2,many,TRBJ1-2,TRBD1,CASSDPDRGPYGYTF,TGTGCCAGCAGTGATCCCGACAGGGGTCCTTATGGCTACACCTTC
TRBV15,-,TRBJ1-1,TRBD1,CATEKTGGIKANTEAFF,TGTGCCACCGAAAAGACAGGGGGAATAAAGGCGAACACTGAAGCTTTCTTT
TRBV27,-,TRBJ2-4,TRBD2,CASSDGAGNNIQYF,TGTGCCAGCAGCGATGGAGCGGGAAATAACATTCAGTACTTC
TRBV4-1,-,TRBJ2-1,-,CASNQDRYNEQFF,TGCGCCAGCAACCAAGACCGGTACAATGAGCAGTTCTTC
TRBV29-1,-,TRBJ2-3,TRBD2,CSVRGLAGPTDTQYF,TGCAGCGTGAGGGGACTAGCGGGCCCCACAGATACGCAGTATTTT
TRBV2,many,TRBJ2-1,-,CASSEAGTTYNEQFF,TGTGCCAGCAGTGAAGCGGGGACAACTTACAATGAGCAGTTCTTC
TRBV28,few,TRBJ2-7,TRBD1,CASSLLGTGTNEQYF,TGTGCCAGCAGTTTGTTAGGGACAGGGACTAATGAGCAGTACTTC